This T cell receptor (beta chain) was recovered during a study of blood T cells in healthy people across ages. Sample-barcoded 5' priming and a J-beta primer mix drove a second PCR of 7 to 11 cycles. With 12 random nucleotides, a template-switch adaptor tagged each individual cDNA molecule. From the 5' RACE reads, TCRdb called clonotypes with MiXCR, one entry per CDR3 protein. The repertoire has 910,000 or so distinct CDR3 sequences, about 51% of them found once; the top ten carry about a fifth. Isolation yielded PBMCs, at least 7 million per sample, in every case. Trimming removed 5 bases from V and 5 bases from J, with 19 bases in between. This CDR3 has 16 residues. The germline V gene encodes CDR1 SGHVS and CDR2 FNYEAQ.

V is TRBV7-6 and J is TRBJ2-1; TRBD1 might be the D (7 bases). The source material was blood. The TCR was taken from a woman aged 55-69 years in good health. The CDR3 reads CASSPRGTEVNNEQFF. CDR3 sequence (DNA): TGTGCCAGCAGCCCCCGCGGGACAGAAGTGAACAATGAGCAGTTCTTC. The variable domain in full, with the rest retrieved from reference TRBV7-6 and TRBJ2-1, is GAGVSQSPRYKVTKRGQDVALRCDPISGHVSLYWYRQALGQGPEFLTYFNYEAQQDKSGLPNDRFSAERPEGSISTLTIQRTEQRDSAMYRCASSPRGTEVNNEQFFGPGTRLTVL.